What follows are 9 T cell receptor beta chains derived from one specimen sequenced in a study of T cell responses to AZD1222 COVID-19 vaccine. TCRdb's table, derived via immunoSEQ multiplex PCR, lists solely in-frame clones and lacks some. The sample has 150,000 or so clones; more than 85% are singletons. This specimen consisted of peripheral blood, obtained 28 days after the second AZD1222 dose. The receptors were sampled from an adult who received the AZD1222 COVID-19 vaccine.

This chain connects TRBV2 to TRBJ2-2; D gene unclear. Deletions cut 8 bases from V and 3 bases from J, with 7 bases between. CDR1 is SNHLY and CDR2 is FYNNEI in the germline V gene. The CDR3 sequence is 12 residues long. CDR3 region: CASAKHTGELFF. The CDR3 DNA reads TGTGCCAGCGCCAAGCACACCGGGGAGCTGTTTTTT.

V gene TRBV6-5 combines with J gene TRBJ2-2, with no clear D. From germline, CDR1 is MNHEY and CDR2 SVGAGI. Trimming cost V 8 bases and J 5 bases, with 18 bases left between them. The CDR3 has 15 amino acids. Written as DNA, the CDR3 is TGTGCCAGCCAGATGGACGAGGTCTTGACCGGGGAGCTGTTTTTT. Protein: CASQMDEVLTGELFF.

The chain has TRBV11-2 and TRBJ2-1; D possibly matches TRBD1 or TRBD2 (5 bases each). Trimming took off 5 bases at V and 9 bases at J, with 20 bases between the two ends. Germline V gene sequence: CDR1 SGHAT, CDR2 FQNNGV. The CDR3 totals 15 residues. CDR3 sequence reads: CASSAHLGTVGEQFF. The CDR3 DNA is TGTGCCAGCAGCGCCCACCTGGGGACGGTGGGTGAGCAGTTCTTC.

The V gene is TRBV12-2, the J gene TRBJ1-2. TRBV12-2 is flagged as a pseudogene. CDR3 length: 20 residues. The CDR3 loop is CASRSPGPEGSDLGNYGYTF. As DNA, the CDR3 is TGTGCAAGTCGCTCCCCGGGCCCTGAGGGATCTGACCTAGGGAACTATGGCTACACCTTC.

This clone was observed a handful of times. CDR3 region: CASSLGTSGRGYEQYF. CDR3 in DNA: TGTGCCAGCAGCCTAGGGACTAGCGGGAGAGGATACGAGCAGTACTTC. The V gene is TRBV7-9, the J gene TRBJ2-7, with 14 bases identical to TRBD2. Germline CDR1 SEHNR, CDR2 FQNEAQ (reference sequence). The CDR3 contains 16 residues. The J segment lost 4 bases and the V segment lost 5 bases, leaving 7 bases of the junction unmatched.

The V call is TRBV15, the J call TRBJ1-4; D ambiguous. Per germline, CDR1 LNHNV and CDR2 YYDKDF (reference sequence). Between the trimmed V and J ends, which lost 0 bases and 8 bases, there was a span of 13 bases. The CDR3 length is 15 residues. CDR3 amino acids: CATSRDFGRSEKLFF. CDR3 sequence (DNA): TGTGCCACCAGCAGAGATTTCGGCAGAAGCGAAAAACTGTTTTTT.

The chain carries TRBV13 and TRBJ2-7; D gene uncertain. The CDR3 is made up of 11 amino acids. Trimming removed 1 base at V and 3 bases at J, with 1 base between. CDR1 is PRHDT and CDR2 is FYEKMQ in the germline V gene (reference sequence). The DNA for the CDR3 is TGTGCCAGCAGCTTAGTCTACGAGCAGTACTTC. It specifies CASSLVYEQYF.

The gene calls are TRBV5-1 and TRBJ1-5; D is perhaps TRBD1 (5 bases). This CDR3 comprises 15 residues. Germline lookup yields CDR1 SGHRS and CDR2 YFSETQ. V was pared by 1 base and J by 3 bases, with 11 bases between. The CDR3 sequence is CASSLSGRFNQPQHF. The CDR3 nucleotides are TGCGCCAGCAGCTTGTCGGGGCGGTTCAATCAGCCCCAGCATTTT.

Regarding this clone: One end of the junction does not line up with germline, which may come from a read error. The chain couples TRBV7-6 to TRBJ2-5; tentative D call: TRBD1 (5 bases). The CDR3 covers 11 residues. CDR1 SGHVS and CDR2 FNYEAQ come from the germline V gene. The CDR3 nucleotides read TGTGCCAGCAGCTTCGCTGGACACCTGAACTTC. Protein sequence: CASSFAGHLNF.